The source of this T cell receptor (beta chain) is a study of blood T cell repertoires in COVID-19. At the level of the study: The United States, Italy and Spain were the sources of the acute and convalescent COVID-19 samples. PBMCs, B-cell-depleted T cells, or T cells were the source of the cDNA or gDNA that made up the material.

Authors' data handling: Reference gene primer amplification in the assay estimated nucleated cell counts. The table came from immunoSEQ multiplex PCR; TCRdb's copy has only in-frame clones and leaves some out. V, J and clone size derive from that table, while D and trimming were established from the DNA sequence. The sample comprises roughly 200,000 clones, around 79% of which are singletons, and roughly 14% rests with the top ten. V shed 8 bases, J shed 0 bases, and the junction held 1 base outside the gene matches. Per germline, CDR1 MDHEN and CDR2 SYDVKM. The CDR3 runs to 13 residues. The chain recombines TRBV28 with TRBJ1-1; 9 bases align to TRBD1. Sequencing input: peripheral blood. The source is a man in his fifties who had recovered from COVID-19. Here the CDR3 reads CASDRGMNTEAFF. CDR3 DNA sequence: TGTGCCAGCGACAGGGGGATGAACACTGAAGCTTTCTTT.